Shown below are 15 T cell receptor beta chains from a single sample sequenced in a study of T cell responses to AZD1222 COVID-19 vaccine. Clones were sequenced by immunoSEQ multiplex PCR, and TCRdb holds only the in-frame ones, with some missing. The profile shows over 85,000 clones, over 90% of them singletons. This sample comprised peripheral blood, obtained 28 days after the second AZD1222 dose. Receptors originate from an adult who received the AZD1222 COVID-19 vaccine.

V usage is TRBV6-5 and J usage is TRBJ1-4; no clear D gene. Between the trimmed V and J ends, which lost 2 bases and 11 bases, there was a span of 15 bases. The CDR3 runs to 14 residues. Germline V gene data show CDR1 as MNHEY and CDR2 as SVGAGI. In DNA, the CDR3 is TGTGCCAGCAGTTACGGTGGTTCTGTTGAGAAACTGTTTTTT. Protein sequence: CASSYGGSVEKLFF.

The CDR3 sequence is CASSSLDNTEAFF. For the CDR3, the DNA is TGTGCCAGCAGCAGCCTAGACAACACTGAAGCTTTCTTT. The chain employs TRBV3-1 (or the pseudogene TRBV3-2) and TRBJ1-1; D is uncertain. This CDR3 has 13 residues. Trimming pared 5 bases from V and 2 bases from J, leaving 9 bases between. Looked up from germline, CDR1 is LGHDT and CDR2 is YNNKEL (reference sequence).

The table lists this clone with a count of one. The chain employs TRBV3-1 (or the pseudogene TRBV3-2) and TRBJ1-4, with 7 positions matching TRBD1. This CDR3 has 14 amino acids. Germline CDR1 and CDR2: LGHDT and YNNKEL (reference sequence). V was clipped by 5 bases and J by 3 bases; unmatched bases: 3. CDR3 DNA: TGTGCCAGCAGCAGGGGGCGGGCTAATGAAAAACTGTTTTTT. Protein: CASSRGRANEKLFF.

This chain connects TRBV9 to TRBJ2-3; 14 bases line up with TRBD2. The CDR3 extends over 20 amino acids. CDR1 is SGDLS and CDR2 is YYNGEE in the germline V gene. V shed 0 bases and J 3 bases; nucleotides not matched to a gene: 12. CDR3 nucleotide sequence: TGTGCCAGCAGCGTAGGACTAGCGGGAGGGACCTCAGTTTTTACAGATACGCAGTATTTT. This encodes CASSVGLAGGTSVFTDTQYF.

This sequence joins TRBV7-9 and TRBJ2-7; TRBD2 matches at 7 bases. Unmatched junction bases numbered 14, after V lost 3 bases and J lost 3 bases. This CDR3 is built from 17 residues. In germline, CDR1 is SEHNR, CDR2 FQNEAQ (reference sequence). CDR3 sequence: CASSFLRPGTNLYEQYF. The CDR3 bases are TGTGCCAGCAGCTTTCTCCGCCCCGGGACTAACCTCTACGAGCAGTACTTC.

The gene calls are TRBV4-1 and TRBJ2-1, with TRBD2 matching over 14 bases. With V trimmed by 4 bases and J by 6 bases, 11 bases remained unmatched. CDR3 length equals 18 residues. Germline-derived CDR1 and CDR2 are MGHRA and YSYEKL. CDR3 coding DNA: TGCGCCAGCAGCCCCCGGACTAGCGGGGGGTCGACCTTCAATGAGCAGTTCTTC. Its protein is CASSPRTSGGSTFNEQFF.

J is TRBJ2-2 and V is TRBV5-6, with a weak D call TRBD2 (6 bases). The CDR3 is 15 amino acids. Looked up from germline, CDR1 is SGHDT and CDR2 is YYEEEE. V lost 2 bases and J lost 5, with 13 bases in between. DNA of the CDR3: TGTGCCAGCAGCTTTAGTCTAGCGTGGACCGGGGAGCTGTTTTTT. This gives the protein CASSFSLAWTGELFF.

The chain carries TRBV4-2 and TRBJ1-1, with TRBD1 matching over 8 bases. Germline-derived CDR1 and CDR2 are LGHNA and YNFKEQ. CDR3 length: 17 residues. Unmatched junction bases numbered 11, after V lost 1 base and J lost 4 bases. The CDR3 coding sequence is TGTGCCAGCAGCCAAGTCATCAGGGGGCGGTGGCCCACTGAAGCTTTCTTT. Translation: CASSQVIRGRWPTEAFF.

The chain joins TRBV12-3 or TRBV12-4 to TRBJ1-2; TRBD1 agrees at 9 bases. This CDR3 region has 13 residues. V dropped 5 bases and J dropped 4; count of bases not matched to a gene: 2. This CDR3 is CASSATGGYGYTF. The CDR3 DNA reads TGTGCCAGCAGTGCGACAGGGGGCTATGGCTACACCTTC.

The chain employs TRBV7-8 and TRBJ2-7, with TRBD1 matching over 7 bases. Looked up from germline, CDR1 is SGHVS and CDR2 is FQNEAQ. CDR3 size: 14 residues. J was trimmed by 3 bases and V by 7 bases; bases with no gene match: 9. The CDR3 sequence is CASTIGDRIYEQYF. The CDR3, as DNA: TGTGCCAGCACCATAGGGGACAGAATCTACGAGCAGTACTTC.

The chain is built from TRBV7-2 and TRBJ1-2; a weak D match, TRBD1 (5 bases). Germline V gene data show CDR1 as SGHTA and CDR2 as FQGNSA. The CDR3 totals 13 residues. V lost 5 bases and J 10 bases, leaving 17 bases between the germline ends. The CDR3 nucleotides are TGTGCCAGCAGCCAAGGACAAAAGACGGACTACACCTTC. Protein sequence: CASSQGQKTDYTF.

The chain links TRBV7-9 to TRBJ2-2; 8 bases map to TRBD1. Germline CDR1 is SEHNR and CDR2 is FQNEAQ (reference sequence). Unmatched junction bases numbered 1, after V lost 1 base and J lost 3 bases. The CDR3 contains 15 residues. CDR3 in DNA: TGTGCCAGCAGCTTAGTACAGGGGGACACCGGGGAGCTGTTTTTT. It translates to CASSLVQGDTGELFF. The full variable domain, in which reference TRBV7-9 and TRBJ2-2 provide the parts outside the CDR3, is DTGVSQNPRHKITKRGQNVTFRCDPISEHNRLYWYRQTLGQGPEFLTYFQNEAQLEKSRLLSDRFSAERPKGSFSTLEIQRTEQGDSAMYLCASSLVQGDTGELFFGEGSRLTVL.

This clone was seen once. The chain combines TRBV15 with TRBJ2-1; D may be TRBD2 (6 bases). Germline lookup yields CDR1 LNHNV and CDR2 YYDKDF (reference sequence). The CDR3 is 15 residues long. V gave up 1 base and J gave up 7 bases, with 14 bases separating them. The CDR3 region is CATSRGDLRINEQFF. CDR3 bases: TGTGCCACCAGCAGAGGGGACTTGAGGATAAATGAGCAGTTCTTC.

This clone was seen only once. This sequence joins TRBV6-5 and TRBJ2-7; 11 bases line up with TRBD2. Germline V gene sequence: CDR1 MNHEY, CDR2 SVGAGI. V dropped 0 bases and J dropped 3; count of bases not matched to a gene: 4. The CDR3 spans 16 residues. CDR3 amino acids: CASSYSTSGTLYEQYF. CDR3 nucleotide sequence: TGTGCCAGCAGTTACTCGACTAGCGGGACCCTCTACGAGCAGTACTTC.

CDR3 amino acids: CASSMRQGMNTEAFF. The CDR3 nucleotides are TGCGCCAGCAGCATGAGACAGGGGATGAACACTGAAGCTTTCTTT. V gene TRBV5-1 combines with J gene TRBJ1-1, with TRBD1 matching over 8 bases. The CDR3 has 15 residues. The V segment lost 4 bases and the J segment 0 bases; nucleotides outside the gene matches: 5. Looked up from germline, CDR1 is SGHRS and CDR2 is YFSETQ.